The next 3 T cell receptor beta chains were all read from a single sample in a study of cytomegalovirus exposure and HLA in healthy donors. The PCR used 60 Vbeta and 13 Jbeta primers. Repertoires were generated with immunoSEQ multiplex PCR, while TCRdb's copy carries only in-frame clones and drops some. The profile shows more than 200,000 clones, 60% to 80% of them singletons. Material: PBMCs. These receptors were collected from a male donor in good health and CMV-seronegative.

This clone was seen a handful of times. The chain has TRBV7-3 and TRBJ2-1, with D perhaps TRBD2 (5 bases). The CDR3 length is 14 residues. V lost 5 bases to trimming and J lost 5 bases, with 13 bases between them. The V gene's germline CDR1 is SGHTA and CDR2 FQGTGA. DNA of the CDR3: TGTGCCAGCAGCCCCCAGACTACGAACAATGAGCAGTTCTTC. Protein product: CASSPQTTNNEQFF.

The rearrangement joins TRBV20-1 to TRBJ2-1; the D gene is possibly TRBD2 (6 bases). The length of the CDR3 is 10 residues. The germline V and J ends were trimmed by 5 bases and 10 bases, with 9 bases remaining between them. Germline-derived CDR1 and CDR2 are DFQATT and SNEGSKA (reference sequence). The CDR3 DNA sequence: TGCAGTGCTCCTGGGGGGGAGCAGTTCTTC. Protein sequence: CSAPGGEQFF.

The chain joins TRBV10-3 to TRBJ2-1, with 7 bases that match TRBD2. CDR1 is ENHRY, CDR2 SYGVKD, per germline. The V and J ends lost 0 bases and 5 bases, in that order; junction bases with no gene match: 10. The CDR3 loop spans 17 amino acids. CDR3 coding DNA: TGTGCCATCAGTGAGTCGAGAGCTAGCGGAGACCACAATGAGCAGTTCTTC. Protein: CAISESRASGDHNEQFF.